These 13 T cell receptor beta chains originate from one sample sequenced in a study of identical twins. TCRdb reprocessed the 5' RACE reads via MiXCR and lists one record per CDR3 protein. The sample lists nearly 650,000 distinct CDR3 sequences, around 7.5% occurring once. This sample also belongs to another study, concerning yellow fever vaccine responses in identical twins.

Sample: PBMCs. Every receptor here comes from a woman younger than 30 in good health.

The rearrangement joins TRBV5-6 to TRBJ1-6; D is possibly TRBD1 (5 bases). The germline V gene encodes CDR1 SGHDT and CDR2 YYEEEE. The CDR3 runs to 16 residues. Trimming left V 4 bases short and J 6 bases short, with 17 bases between. CDR3 bases: TGTGCCAGCAGCCAAAGCCCCGGGACGGGTAATTCACCCCTCCACTTT. Translating it yields CASSQSPGTGNSPLHF.

The table lists this clonotype with a few counts. The genes are TRBV6-1 and TRBJ1-5, with D uncertain. This CDR3 is 15 amino acids long. V was trimmed by 5 bases and J by 4 bases, leaving 15 bases between them. Looked up from germline, CDR1 is MNHNS and CDR2 is SASEGT. CDR3 nucleotide sequence: TGTGCCAGCAGTCGAGGCTGGCAGAGTAATCAGCCCCAGCATTTT. This gives the protein CASSRGWQSNQPQHF.

In this sample, this clonotype turned up many times. The CDR3: CASSLTSGSGELFF. The CDR3 DNA sequence: TGCGCCAGCAGCTTGACCAGTGGATCCGGGGAGCTGTTTTTT. V is TRBV5-1 and J is TRBJ2-2; D gene ambiguous. Looked up from germline, CDR1 is SGHRS and CDR2 is YFSETQ. The CDR3 runs 14 residues. The V gene lost 1 base and the J gene lost 6 bases, with 10 bases spanning the gap. Combining the CDR3 with reference TRBV5-1 and TRBJ2-2 gives the whole variable domain KAGVTQTPRYLIKTRGQQVTLSCSPISGHRSVSWYQQTPGQGLQFLFEYFSETQRNKGNFPGRFSGRQFSNSRSEMNVSTLELGDSALYLCASSLTSGSGELFFGEGSRLTVL.

This clonotype appeared a few times. The rearrangement uses TRBV15 and TRBJ1-1; 7 bases line up with TRBD1. J was trimmed by 0 bases and V by 7 bases; bases with no gene match: 2. Germline CDR1 LNHNV, CDR2 YYDKDF (reference sequence). The CDR3 extends over 13 amino acids. In DNA, the CDR3 is TGTGCCACCACGGGACAGATGAACACTGAAGCTTTCTTT. Translating it yields CATTGQMNTEAFF.

This clonotype showed up many times. The V and J genes are TRBV4-1 and TRBJ2-2, with unresolved D. Trimming removed 4 bases at V and 1 base at J, with 13 bases between. The germline V gene has CDR1 MGHRA and CDR2 YSYEKL. This CDR3 is built from 16 residues. The CDR3 DNA is TGCGCCAGCAGCCGCGTCCTGGGGTTGAACACCGGGGAGCTGTTTTTT. Protein product: CASSRVLGLNTGELFF.

The table lists this clonotype with a few counts. The chain has TRBV7-8 and TRBJ1-4, with D possibly TRBD1 on 5 matching bases. The ends were cut back, 5 bases at V and 4 bases at J, with 11 bases in the middle. The CDR3 sequence is 14 residues long. CDR1 and CDR2 from the germline V gene are SGHVS and FQNEAQ. CDR3 loop: CASSRRGINEKLFF. CDR3 coding DNA: TGTGCCAGCAGCCGTCGGGGGATTAATGAAAAACTGTTTTTT.

This clonotype was seen repeatedly, ten times or more. This chain connects TRBV3-1 to TRBJ2-7, with D possibly matching TRBD2 (6 bases). V lost 4 bases and J lost 1, with 17 bases in between. Germline CDR1 is LGHDT and CDR2 is YNNKEL (reference sequence). There are 16 residues in the CDR3. In nucleotides, the CDR3 is TGTGCCAGCAGCCCTAGGGGCGGGGAGAGATCCTACGAGCAGTACTTC. Its protein product is CASSPRGGERSYEQYF.

The CDR3 bases are TGCGCCAGCAGTGAGTGGCAGGGGAGTGAGACCCAGTACTTC. Protein: CASSEWQGSETQYF. V usage is TRBV10-2 and J usage is TRBJ2-5; D may be TRBD1 (6 bases). V dropped 1 base and J dropped 5 bases, with 11 bases sitting between them. Germline assignment: CDR1 WSHSY and CDR2 SAAADI. This CDR3 has 14 amino acids.

This sequence joins TRBV7-8 and TRBJ2-5, with D possibly TRBD1 on 6 matching bases. Trimming left V 6 bases short and J 0 bases short, with 14 bases between. CDR3 length equals 15 residues. Germline V gene data show CDR1 as SGHVS and CDR2 as FQNEAQ. The CDR3 sequence is CASSLTGGHQETQYF. The DNA of the CDR3 is TGTGCCAGCAGTCTAACTGGGGGCCACCAAGAGACCCAGTACTTC.

The chain uses TRBV11-2 and TRBJ2-1, with 8 positions matching TRBD1. V trimming: 5 bases; J trimming: 3 bases; junction bases outside the gene matches: 12. CDR1 SGHAT and CDR2 FQNNGV come from the germline V gene. This CDR3 has 17 amino acids. CDR3 region: CASSQNTGGPVYNEQFF. CDR3 in DNA: TGTGCCAGCAGCCAGAATACAGGGGGACCCGTCTACAATGAGCAGTTCTTC.

This clonotype was counted between two and nine times. The CDR3 DNA follows: TGTGCCAGCAGTCCCTCGACAGGGGACACCGGGGAGCTGTTTTTT. Translated, it gives CASSPSTGDTGELFF. The chain employs TRBV28 and TRBJ2-2; 8 positions agree with TRBD1. The germline V gene encodes CDR1 MDHEN and CDR2 SYDVKM. V dropped 5 bases and J dropped 3; count of bases not matched to a gene: 5. This CDR3 is built from 15 residues.

V usage is TRBV6-5 and J usage is TRBJ1-1, with D uncertain. The V end was cut by 0 bases, the J end by 7 bases, with 9 bases between. Germline values: CDR1 MNHEY, CDR2 SVGAGI. CDR3 length equals 13 residues. The CDR3 protein is CASSYSKWGEAFF. DNA for the CDR3: TGTGCCAGCAGTTACTCGAAGTGGGGTGAAGCTTTCTTT.

This clonotype has a handful of counts. The rearrangement uses TRBV5-1 and TRBJ2-2; 9 bases map to TRBD2. Unmatched junction bases numbered 16, after V lost 4 bases and J lost 0 bases. Germline CDR1 SGHRS, CDR2 YFSETQ. CDR3 length: 20 amino acids. CDR3 nucleotides: TGCGCCAGCAGCCTTACCCGACTAGCGGCCATGACCTCGAACACCGGGGAGCTGTTTTTT. It is translated as CASSLTRLAAMTSNTGELFF.